One and the same sample provided the 21 T cell receptor beta chains below, sequenced in a study of cytomegalovirus exposure and HLA in healthy donors (dated by TCRdb to about 2017). The library came from the immunoSEQ multiplex PCR assay. The multiplex PCR relied on a mix of 60 forward primers for TCR Vbeta segments and 13 reverse primers for TCR Jbeta segments. Here the immuneACCESS table is served through TCRdb, limited to in-frame sequences with V and J called. Missing clones are a known gap in these copies; in checked studies unresolved V genes cover under half, and the rest lacks a known reason. The sample table holds about 130,000 clones, of which about three quarters were seen once. Approximately 3.5% of the sample is held by the ten biggest clonotypes. Sample: PBMCs. The receptors come from a man aged 25-45 years in good health and CMV-seronegative.

V and J are TRBV7-9 and TRBJ1-1; D is uncertain. Trimming stripped 5 bases from V and 2 bases from J, with 15 bases between. The CDR3 totals 15 residues. Germline CDR1 and CDR2: SEHNR and FQNEAQ (reference sequence). The CDR3 DNA reads TGTGCCAGCAGCCTCTGGGGAGGTAGAAACACTGAAGCTTTCTTT. Translated: CASSLWGGRNTEAFF.

This chain connects TRBV27 to TRBJ1-1; 7 bases are shared with TRBD1. V lost 6 bases, J lost 2 bases, and 9 bases stayed unmatched. The CDR3 runs to 15 residues. The germline gives CDR1 MNHEY, CDR2 SMNVEV (reference sequence). The CDR3 loop is CASSLTGTVNTEAFF. The CDR3 bases are TGTGCCAGCAGCCTAACCGGGACAGTTAACACTGAAGCTTTCTTT.

V usage is TRBV5-1 and J usage is TRBJ2-3; no firm D call. Germline CDR1 and CDR2: SGHRS and YFSETQ. With 4 bases removed from V and 1 base from J, the gap between germline ends came to 16 bases. CDR3 length: 16 amino acids. For the CDR3, the DNA is TGCGCCAGCAGCCCATCGATCGGTTCGGGCACAGATACGCAGTATTTT. As protein: CASSPSIGSGTDTQYF.

The chain links TRBV5-1 to TRBJ1-6; 8 nucleotides line up with TRBD1. Germline V lookup: CDR1 SGHRS, CDR2 YFSETQ. The CDR3 extends over 15 amino acids. V shed 5 bases, J shed 10 bases, and the junction held 11 bases outside the gene matches. The DNA for the CDR3 is TGCGCCAGCAGTGGGGCACAGGGGGGCTTATCACCCCTCCACTTT. This translates into CASSGAQGGLSPLHF.

The gene calls are TRBV5-1 and TRBJ2-3, with 8 bases aligning to TRBD2. CDR3 size: 16 residues. Germline V CDR1 and CDR2: SGHRS, YFSETQ. J was trimmed by 5 bases and V by 0 bases; bases with no gene match: 8. This CDR3 is CASSLALAGFGDTQYF. The CDR3 DNA reads TGCGCCAGCAGCTTGGCCTTAGCGGGGTTCGGAGATACGCAGTATTTT.

This sequence joins TRBV7-2 and TRBJ2-2, with TRBD2 as a possible D gene (6 bases). The CDR3 runs to 16 residues. CDR1 is SGHTA and CDR2 is FQGNSA in the germline V gene. V lost 2 bases to trimming and J lost 4 bases, with 14 bases between them. The DNA of the CDR3 is TGTGCCAGCAGCTTACTACCGGGACTTGTCACCGGGGAGCTGTTTTTT. Translating it yields CASSLLPGLVTGELFF.

The genes are TRBV6-5 and TRBJ1-1; D might be TRBD1 (5 bases). Per the germline V gene, CDR1 is MNHEY and CDR2 is SVGAGI. V shed 1 base and J shed 4 bases, with 13 bases lying between them. The CDR3 is made up of 15 amino acids. The CDR3, as DNA: TGTGCCAGCAGTTACTGGGGCAGGGTCACCACTGAAGCTTTCTTT. It specifies CASSYWGRVTTEAFF.

The rearrangement links TRBV7-3 to TRBJ1-2; 7 positions agree with TRBD1. Germline values: CDR1 SGHTA, CDR2 FQGTGA. Unmatched junction bases numbered 10, after V lost 6 bases and J lost 6 bases. The CDR3 covers 14 residues. For the CDR3, the DNA is TGTGCCAGCAGATTCCAGGGGGGATCGCATGGCTACACCTTC. It yields the protein CASRFQGGSHGYTF.

Regarding this clone: Germline is not matched at one junction end, which may reflect a read error. The V gene is TRBV7-9, the J gene TRBJ2-2, with TRBD2 matching over 8 bases. The V gene's germline CDR1 is SEHNR and CDR2 FQNEAQ (reference sequence). The CDR3 is 16 amino acids. The CDR3 region has the DNA TGTTCCAGCACTCCTCCGGGGGGGCGGAACACCGGGGAGCTGTTTTTT. Translated, it gives CSSTPPGGRNTGELFF.

The chain recombines TRBV30 with TRBJ1-6, with 10 bases matching TRBD1. Germline V gives CDR1 GTSNPN, CDR2 SVGIG (reference sequence). V was clipped by 2 bases and J by 9 bases; unmatched bases: 4. This CDR3 spans 14 amino acids. CDR3 bases: TGTGCCTGGAGTCACGGACAGGGGGTTTCACCCCTCCACTTT. This codes for CAWSHGQGVSPLHF.

The V call is TRBV7-9, the J call TRBJ2-1, with D possibly being TRBD1 (6 bases). V was shortened by 4 bases and J by 7 bases, with 20 bases between the two germline ends. The CDR3 runs 16 residues. Germline values: CDR1 SEHNR, CDR2 FQNEAQ (reference sequence). The CDR3 nucleotides are TGTGCCAGCAGCTCTGATCTAGGGGGACCCTTGAATGAGCAGTTCTTC. Translated: CASSSDLGGPLNEQFF. Drawing the rest from reference TRBV7-9 and TRBJ2-1, the complete variable domain is DTGVSQNPRHKITKRGQNVTFRCDPISEHNRLYWYRQTLGQGPEFLTYFQNEAQLEKSRLLSDRFSAERPKGSFSTLEIQRTEQGDSAMYLCASSSDLGGPLNEQFFGPGTRLTVL.

A word on this clone: At one end the junction does not follow the germline gene, possibly because of a read error. The CDR3 loop is CASSFGPSAYEQYF. CDR3 nucleotide sequence: TGTGCTAGCAGCTTTGGGCCGTCAGCCTACGAGCAGTACTTC. The V and J genes are TRBV7-7 and TRBJ2-7; D remains unclear. Germline assignment: CDR1 SSHAT and CDR2 FNYEAQ (reference sequence). The CDR3 contains 14 residues.

The rearrangement links TRBV11-2 to TRBJ1-1; no reliable D call. Trimming cost V 5 bases and J 3 bases, with 10 bases left between them. This CDR3 spans 13 amino acids. Germline CDR1 and CDR2: SGHAT and FQNNGV. The CDR3 nucleotides read TGTGCCAGCAGCCCTGGCGGAGACACTGAAGCTTTCTTT. It codes for CASSPGGDTEAFF.

The V call is TRBV23-1, the J call TRBJ2-6; D not resolved. TRBV23-1 is identified as an open reading frame with a role that is uncertain. This CDR3 spans 13 amino acids. Trimming left V 4 bases short and J 5 bases short, with 6 bases between. CDR3 region: CASSLRWANVLTF. The CDR3 bases are TGCGCCAGCAGTCTTCGTTGGGCCAACGTCCTGACTTTC.

V is TRBV30 and J is TRBJ1-1; 7 bases line up with TRBD1. The CDR3 consists of 13 residues. CDR1 is GTSNPN, CDR2 SVGIG, per germline (reference sequence). The V gene end was trimmed by 3 bases and the J gene end by 7 bases; junction bases not matched to a gene: 8. The DNA for the CDR3 is TGTGCCTGGAGCCGGGACAGTAGGGTTGAAGCTTTCTTT. Amino acid sequence: CAWSRDSRVEAFF.

This chain uses TRBV4-1 with TRBJ2-1; possibly TRBD2 for D (6 bases). The CDR3 has 13 amino acids. V was shortened by 1 base and J by 9 bases, with 10 bases between the two germline ends. Germline CDR1 is MGHRA and CDR2 is YSYEKL. The CDR3: CASSQGDGSEQFF. The CDR3 bases are TGCGCCAGCAGCCAAGGGGACGGGAGTGAGCAGTTCTTC.

V gene TRBV5-1 combines with J gene TRBJ2-2; tentatively, D is TRBD2 (5 bases). The CDR3 runs to 14 residues. The V gene's germline CDR1 is SGHRS and CDR2 YFSETQ. V was clipped by 4 bases and J by 2 bases, with 9 bases between them. The CDR3 nucleotides are TGCGCCAGCAGCGAGACTACCAACACCGGGGAGCTGTTTTTT. It yields the protein CASSETTNTGELFF.

The chain combines TRBV7-9 with TRBJ2-5, with D tentatively TRBD2 (7 bases). The CDR3 covers 17 residues. With 5 bases removed from V and 1 base from J, the gap between germline ends came to 20 bases. Germline V gives CDR1 SEHNR, CDR2 FQNEAQ (reference sequence). CDR3: CASSPPRGATFQETQYF. DNA of the CDR3: TGTGCCAGCAGCCCACCCCGGGGGGCGACCTTCCAAGAGACCCAGTACTTC.

This clone was observed a single time. V usage is TRBV7-9 and J usage is TRBJ1-1; 8 bases line up with TRBD1. The junction had 3 bases not matched to a gene; V was cut back by 5 bases and J by 1 base. Germline lookup yields CDR1 SEHNR and CDR2 FQNEAQ (reference sequence). The length of the CDR3 is 14 residues. The CDR3 sequence is CASSQGQGNTEAFF. The DNA of the CDR3 is TGTGCCAGCAGCCAAGGACAGGGGAACACTGAAGCTTTCTTT.

The genes are TRBV28 and TRBJ2-7; TRBD1 agrees at 7 bases. Germline V CDR1 and CDR2: MDHEN, SYDVKM. V trimming: 3 bases; J trimming: 0 bases; junction bases outside the gene matches: 8. The length of the CDR3 is 16 residues. This CDR3 reads CASSFPWDSTSYEQYF. The CDR3 nucleotides read TGTGCCAGCAGTTTCCCATGGGACAGTACCTCCTACGAGCAGTACTTC.

This clone showed up just a few times. J is TRBJ1-5 and V is TRBV4-3; D gene uncertain. The CDR3 is made up of 14 amino acids. Per the germline V gene, CDR1 is LGHNA and CDR2 is YSLEER. The V end lost 0 bases, the J end lost 7 bases, and 10 bases lay between the germline ends. CDR3 residues: CASSQDWRNQPQHF. CDR3 DNA sequence: TGCGCCAGCAGCCAAGATTGGAGGAACCAGCCCCAGCATTTT.